In its sample, the clone carrying this T cell receptor beta chain was seen a few times. One end of the junction does not line up with germline, which may come from a read error. Additional DNA sequences in this sample encode the identical CDR3. This entry comes from a study of blood T cell repertoires in COVID-19. Study as a whole: T cells, B-cell-depleted T cells, or PBMCs supplied cDNA or gDNA.

Authors' data handling: From reference gene primer amplification, estimates of nucleated cell counts were derived. The protocol was immunoSEQ multiplex PCR, while the TCRdb copy is restricted to in-frame clones and leaves out a portion. From that table come the V and J calls and clone size; the DNA was used to work out D and trimming. The table includes about 150,000 clones, approximately 91% detected once. Per germline, CDR1 LNHDA and CDR2 SQIVND (reference sequence). CDR3 size: 14 residues. Sample: peripheral blood. This receptor was obtained from a woman between 65 and 79 years old with acute or convalescent COVID-19. The chain has TRBV19 and TRBJ1-6; D possibly corresponds to TRBD1 (6 bases). CDR3 in DNA: TGTGCCAGTAGACCGAGGGACAATAACTCACCCCTCCACTTT. This codes for CASRPRDNNSPLHF.